This is a list of T cell receptor beta chains from one sample in a study of blood T cell repertoires in COVID-19. TCRdb's copy holds only in-frame clones and misses some; the assay was immunoSEQ multiplex PCR. The sample includes about 300,000 clones, about 90% seen only once; the top ten take approximately 6.5%. The sequenced material came from peripheral blood. All receptors derive from a woman in her forties or fifties with COVID-19, enrolled during active disease. CDR3s include the opening cysteine and the closing phenylalanine or tryptophan. D genes are given only for firm matches. The size of a clone is reported for some rows only, either as once, few or many, or as a class for expanded clones.

.	.	TRBV7-2	TRBJ2-1	CASSPPLSRTIEQFF	TGTGCCAGCAGCCCCCCTCTTTCCCGTACAATTGAGCAGTTCTTC
.	.	TRBV5-1	TRBJ2-2	CASSLLAINTGELFF	TGCGCCAGCAGCTTGCTGGCCATAAACACCGGGGAGCTGTTTTTT
.	.	TRBV6-6	TRBJ1-1	CASSPRGVWAEAFF	TGTGCCAGCAGTCCCCGTGGAGTTTGGGCTGAAGCTTTCTTT
.	.	TRBV6-1	TRBJ2-7	CASSEIRGGEQYF	TGTGCCAGCAGTGAAATCAGGGGTGGCGAGCAGTACTTC
.	.	TRBV6-2/TRBV6-3	TRBJ1-1	CASRYGGVGTEAFF	TGTGCCAGCAGGTACGGAGGGGTGGGCACTGAAGCTTTCTTT
.	.	TRBV7-3	TRBJ1-1	CASSLIEGGEAFF	TGTGCCAGCAGCTTAATAGAAGGGGGTGAAGCTTTCTTT
.	TRBD1	TRBV19	TRBJ2-7	CASSGRFLASDRGPYEQYF	TGTGCCAGTAGTGGACGTTTCTTAGCATCCGACAGGGGACCCTACGAGCAGTACTTC
.	TRBD1	TRBV5-1	TRBJ2-5	CASSLTTGTGGETQYF	TGCGCCAGCAGCTTGACGACCGGGACAGGGGGAGAGACCCAGTACTTC
once	.	TRBV4-2	TRBJ2-3	CASSQDPGTSTDTQYF	TGTGCCAGCAGCCAAGATCCGGGAACTAGCACAGATACGCAGTATTTT
.	.	TRBV7-9	TRBJ2-7	CASSSRQDYEQYF	TGTGCCAGCAGCTCCCGACAGGACTACGAGCAGTACTTC
.	TRBD2	TRBV19	TRBJ2-1	CASSIGGGNEQFF	TGTGCCAGTAGTATAGGGGGGGGAAATGAGCAGTTCTTC
.	TRBD1	TRBV6-4	TRBJ1-4	CASSEKTGSREKLFF	TGTGCCAGCAGTGAAAAGACAGGGTCAAGGGAAAAACTGTTTTTT
.	TRBD2	TRBV5-1	TRBJ2-1	CASSLEATSGSSEQFF	TGCGCCAGCAGCTTGGAGGCTACTAGCGGGAGTAGTGAGCAGTTCTTC
.	.	TRBV20-1	TRBJ1-5	CSASSESNQPQHF	TGCAGTGCTAGTAGTGAGAGCAATCAGCCCCAGCATTTT
once	.	TRBV9	TRBJ2-7	CASSVGGEDVYEQYF	TGTGCCAGCAGCGTAGGGGGGGAGGATGTCTACGAGCAGTACTTC
.	.	TRBV5-6	TRBJ1-2	CASSFRTADTF	TGTGCCAGCAGCTTTAGAACAGCCGACACCTTC
.	TRBD2	TRBV7-9	TRBJ2-2	CASSRRGDTSNTGELFF	TGTGCCAGCAGCCGGCGGGGGGACACCTCGAACACCGGGGAGCTGTTTTTT
few	.	TRBV4-1	TRBJ1-2	CASSRIPGSHGYTF	TGCGCCAGCAGCCGGATCCCGGGGTCGCATGGCTACACCTTC
.	.	TRBV15	TRBJ2-5	CATSRDRATGETQYF	TGTGCCACCAGCAGAGATCGCGCCACGGGGGAGACCCAGTACTTC
.	TRBD2	TRBV7-8	TRBJ2-1	CASSSPGLAREQFF	TGTGCCAGCAGCTCGCCGGGACTAGCGAGAGAGCAGTTCTTC
once	TRBD1	TRBV7-2	TRBJ1-4	CASSAQTGTDNEKLFF	TGTGCCAGCAGCGCACAGACCGGGACAGATAATGAAAAACTGTTTTTT
.	.	TRBV7-9	TRBJ2-1	CASSGTSSGDRNEQFF	TGTGCCAGCAGCGGTACTAGTTCTGGGGATCGAAATGAGCAGTTCTTC
.	.	TRBV2	TRBJ1-5	CASRPGANVGGQPQHF	TGTGCCAGCAGACCAGGGGCCAACGTAGGCGGTCAGCCCCAGCATTTT
.	.	TRBV27	TRBJ2-7	CASSLTGTLVYEQYF	TGTGCCAGCAGTCTCACCGGGACACTAGTTTACGAGCAGTACTTC
.	TRBD1	TRBV4-2	TRBJ1-5	CASSQGDRVRRSYQPQHF	TGTGCCAGCAGCCAAGGGGACAGGGTTCGACGGAGTTATCAGCCCCAGCATTTT
.	.	TRBV2	TRBJ1-5	CASSEEAGAGQPQHF	TGTGCCAGCAGTGAAGAGGCAGGGGCTGGTCAGCCCCAGCATTTT
.	.	TRBV30	TRBJ1-2	CALGPAIYGYTF	TGTGCTCTTGGGCCTGCAATCTATGGCTACACCTTC
.	.	TRBV30	TRBJ2-7	CAWSHKHVYEQYF	TGTGCCTGGAGCCACAAACATGTCTACGAGCAGTACTTC
.	.	TRBV7-2	TRBJ1-4	CASSTRTGNEKLFF	TGTGCCAGCAGCACCAGGACGGGGAATGAAAAACTGTTTTTT
few	.	TRBV19	TRBJ2-2	CASSNLAWASGELFF	TGTGCCAGTAGTAATCTAGCCTGGGCGTCCGGGGAGCTGTTTTTT
.	.	TRBV11-2	TRBJ1-1	CASSTLVNTEAFF	TGTGCCAGCAGCACACTAGTGAACACTGAAGCTTTCTTT
.	.	TRBV4-1	TRBJ1-3	CASSPLGGRIGNTIYF	TGCGCCAGCAGCCCTCTGGGAGGCAGAATCGGAAACACCATATATTTT
.	TRBD1	TRBV19	TRBJ2-7	CASKRSWDRPYEQYF	TGTGCCAGTAAAAGATCATGGGACAGACCCTACGAGCAGTACTTC
.	TRBD1	TRBV30	TRBJ1-1	CAWRVQGYTEAFF	TGTGCCTGGAGAGTACAGGGGTACACTGAAGCTTTCTTT
.	.	TRBV6-5	TRBJ1-1	CASRWRGSTEAFF	TGTGCCAGCAGGTGGCGGGGGAGCACTGAAGCTTTCTTT
.	TRBD1	TRBV7-9	TRBJ2-6	CASSSTGSSGANVLTF	TGTGCCAGCAGCTCGACAGGGTCCTCTGGGGCCAACGTCCTGACTTTC
.	TRBD1	TRBV5-1	TRBJ2-7	CASRYAGQGSYEQYF	TGCGCCAGCAGGTACGCGGGACAGGGCTCCTACGAGCAGTACTTC
.	TRBD2	TRBV19	TRBJ2-1	CASSRLAGGYNEQFF	TGTGCCAGTAGCCGACTAGCGGGAGGCTACAATGAGCAGTTCTTC
.	.	TRBV5-1	TRBJ1-3	CASSPDTRLSGNTIYF	TGCGCCAGCAGCCCCGACACGCGCCTCTCTGGAAACACCATATATTTT
.	TRBD2	TRBV9	TRBJ2-7	CANPDAGGHEQYF	TGTGCGAACCCCGACGCGGGGGGCCACGAGCAGTACTTC
.	TRBD2	TRBV11-2	TRBJ2-7	CASSLGLAGAYSYEQYF	TGTGCCAGCAGCTTAGGACTAGCCGGGGCCTACTCCTACGAGCAGTACTTC
.	TRBD2	TRBV7-2	TRBJ2-5	CASSLVPGASGRQETQYF	TGTGCCAGCAGCTTAGTACCTGGGGCTAGCGGGCGTCAAGAGACCCAGTACTTC
.	.	TRBV20-1	TRBJ2-7	CSARGSGSEYF	TGCAGTGCTAGAGGTTCCGGGAGTGAGTACTTC
.	.	TRBV7-6	TRBJ2-7	CASSLELRIYEQYF	TGTGCCAGCAGCTTAGAGCTACGAATCTACGAGCAGTACTTC
.	TRBD1	TRBV2	TRBJ2-3	CASRGNRGSTDTQYF	TGTGCCAGCAGGGGGAACAGGGGGAGCACAGATACGCAGTATTTT
.	.	TRBV6-4	TRBJ2-1	CASSESQGSYNEQFF	TGTGCCAGCAGTGAGTCCCAGGGCTCCTACAATGAGCAGTTCTTC
.	TRBD1	TRBV13	TRBJ1-1	CASSGTGGDTEAFF	TGTGCCAGCAGCGGGACAGGGGGCGACACTGAAGCTTTCTTT
.	.	TRBV18	TRBJ2-3	CASSPASPGHTQDTQYF	TGTGCCAGCTCACCAGCCAGTCCTGGGCACACACAAGATACGCAGTATTTT